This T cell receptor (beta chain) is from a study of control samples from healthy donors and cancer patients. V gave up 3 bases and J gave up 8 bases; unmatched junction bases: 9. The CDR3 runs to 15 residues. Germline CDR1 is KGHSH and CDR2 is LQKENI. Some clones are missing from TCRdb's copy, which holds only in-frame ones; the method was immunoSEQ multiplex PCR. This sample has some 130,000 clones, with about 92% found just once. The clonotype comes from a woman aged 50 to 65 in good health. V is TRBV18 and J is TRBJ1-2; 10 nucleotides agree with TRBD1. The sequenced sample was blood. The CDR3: CASSPRDRGYGGYTF. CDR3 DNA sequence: TGTGCCAGCTCACCCCGGGACAGGGGATACGGCGGCTACACCTTC.